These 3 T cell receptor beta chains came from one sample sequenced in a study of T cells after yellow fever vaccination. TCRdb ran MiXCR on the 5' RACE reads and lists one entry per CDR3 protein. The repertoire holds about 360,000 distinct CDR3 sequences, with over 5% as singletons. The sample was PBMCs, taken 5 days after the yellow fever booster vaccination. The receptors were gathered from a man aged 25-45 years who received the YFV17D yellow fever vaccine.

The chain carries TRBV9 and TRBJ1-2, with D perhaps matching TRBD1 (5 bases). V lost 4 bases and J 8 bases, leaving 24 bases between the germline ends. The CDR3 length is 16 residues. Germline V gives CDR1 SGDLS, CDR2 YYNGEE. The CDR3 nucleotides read TGTGCCAGCAGCCCCAGTAGTGGGGGACTAAGAGAGGGCTACACCTTC. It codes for CASSPSSGGLREGYTF.

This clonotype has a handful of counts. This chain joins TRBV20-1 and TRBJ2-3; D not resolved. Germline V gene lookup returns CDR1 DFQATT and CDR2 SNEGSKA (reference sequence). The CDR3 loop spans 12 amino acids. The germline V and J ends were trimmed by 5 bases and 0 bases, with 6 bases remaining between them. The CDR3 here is CSAGGSTDTQYF. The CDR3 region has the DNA TGCAGTGCTGGCGGTAGCACAGATACGCAGTATTTT.

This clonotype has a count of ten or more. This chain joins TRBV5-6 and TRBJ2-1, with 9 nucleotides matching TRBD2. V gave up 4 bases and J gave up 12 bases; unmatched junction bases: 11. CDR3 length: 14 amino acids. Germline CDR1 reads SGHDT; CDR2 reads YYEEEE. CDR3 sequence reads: CASSPQSSGSLQFF. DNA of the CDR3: TGTGCCAGCAGCCCGCAAAGTAGCGGGAGCCTGCAGTTCTTC.